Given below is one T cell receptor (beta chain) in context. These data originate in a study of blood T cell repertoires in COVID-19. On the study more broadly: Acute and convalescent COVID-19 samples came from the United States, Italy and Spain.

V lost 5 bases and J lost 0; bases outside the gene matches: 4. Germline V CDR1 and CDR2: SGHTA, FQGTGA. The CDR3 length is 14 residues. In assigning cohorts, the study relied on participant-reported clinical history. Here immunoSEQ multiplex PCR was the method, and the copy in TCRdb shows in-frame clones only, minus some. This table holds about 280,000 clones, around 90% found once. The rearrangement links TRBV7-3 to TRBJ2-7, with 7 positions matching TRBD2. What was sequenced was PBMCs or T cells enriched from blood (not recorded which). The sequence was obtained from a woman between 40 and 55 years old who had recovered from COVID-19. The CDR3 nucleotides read TGTGCCAGCAGCCCAACTAGCGACTCCTACGAGCAGTACTTC. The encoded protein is CASSPTSDSYEQYF.